This TCR beta chain was sequenced during a study of glioma-infiltrating T cells. This clonotype was counted ten times or more. Its antigen is not identified. TCR alpha and beta CDR3 regions were amplified from RNA using iRepertoire nested multiplex PCR. Tissue mRNA or PBMC total RNA, about 85-400 ng, went into one-step reverse transcription and amplification. TCRdb independently ran MiXCR on the multiplex PCR reads; one entry per CDR3 protein. The table shows 9,500 to 15,000 distinct CDR3 sequences, with around 27% occurring only once. Findings of the study overall: Tissue and blood shared very few CDR3 sequences.

The sequencing input was glioma tissue, nonneoplastic brain tissue, or PBMCs (not recorded which). The clonotype comes from a human donor with low-grade glioma or glioblastoma, undergoing nonglioma brain surgery, or in good health (not recorded which).

CDR3 region: CASSEGLQETQYF. DNA for the CDR3: TGTGCCAGCAGTGAGGGACTGCAAGAGACCCAGTACTTC. The chain recombines TRBV6-1 with TRBJ2-5, with D possibly being TRBD2 (6 bases). The CDR3 runs 13 residues. Germline loops: CDR1 MNHNS, CDR2 SASEGT. The V end was cut by 3 bases, the J end by 2 bases, with 7 bases between.